These T cell receptor beta chains were read from a single sample in a study of blood T cell repertoires in COVID-19. Generated by immunoSEQ multiplex PCR, the TCRdb table keeps only in-frame clones and is missing some. Of tens of thousands of clones detected, around nine tenths appear once; the ten largest clones hold approximately 9%. Sequenced input: peripheral blood. Source of these receptors: a human donor with active COVID-19. The donor label of this sample is uncertain. Both conserved end residues are part of each CDR3. The D gene is left open where the match is weak.

j_call | v_call | d_call | cdr3_nt | cdr3_aa
TRBJ1-2 | TRBV6-1 | NA | TGTGCCAGCAGTGAGAATCAAGGGGCTGCTAACTATGGCTACACCTTC | CASSENQGAANYGYTF
TRBJ1-6 | TRBV6-1 | NA | TGTGCCAGCAGTGATAACAGCTACTATAATTCACCCCTCCACTTT | CASSDNSYYNSPLHF
TRBJ2-7 | TRBV6-5 | TRBD2 | TGTGCCAGCAGCGTAGCGGGTTCCTACGAGCAGTACTTC | CASSVAGSYEQYF
TRBJ2-1 | TRBV24-1 | TRBD1 | TGTGCCACCAGTGATTCAAGGACAGGGGGCTCGGGCAATGAGCAGTTCTTC | CATSDSRTGGSGNEQFF
TRBJ2-7 | TRBV7-9 | NA | TGTGCCAGCAGGCGGAGTTCCTACGAGCAGTACTTC | CASRRSSYEQYF
TRBJ2-6 | TRBV10-3 | NA | TGTGCCATCAGTGAGTGGGCAGCCGGGGCCAACGTCCTGACTTTC | CAISEWAAGANVLTF
TRBJ1-1 | TRBV4-3 | NA | TGCGCCAGCAGCCAAGTCCCCAGGGGTATCACTGAAGCTTTCTTT | CASSQVPRGITEAFF
TRBJ1-1 | TRBV2 | TRBD1 | TGTGCCAGCAGTCCACAGGGGCCCCAAGCTTTCTTT | CASSPQGPQAFF
TRBJ1-4 | TRBV2 | NA | TGTGCCAGCAGTATTCAGGTTAATGAAAAACTGTTTTTT | CASSIQVNEKLFF
TRBJ2-7 | TRBV11-2 | TRBD2 | TGTGCCAGCAGCCCTCTAGCGGGAAGCGCCTACGAGCAGTACTTC | CASSPLAGSAYEQYF
TRBJ1-1 | TRBV30 | TRBD1 | TGTGCCTGGAGGGGCAGGGGGCGAATGAACACTGAAGCTTTCTTT | CAWRGRGRMNTEAFF
TRBJ2-5 | TRBV11-3 | TRBD2 | TGTGCCAGCAGCTTAGGAGCGGGGCAAGGAGAGACCCAGTACTTC | CASSLGAGQGETQYF
TRBJ2-3 | TRBV6-5 | NA | TGTGCCAGCAGTTACTCACTCACGAGCGATACGCAGTATTTT | CASSYSLTSDTQYF
TRBJ2-5 | TRBV5-4 | NA | TGTGCCAGCAGGGGAGCGGATAAAGAGACCCAGTACTTC | CASRGADKETQYF
TRBJ1-5 | TRBV5-5 | NA | TGTGCCAGCAGCACAACAGGGTCGCGCAATCAGCCCCAGCATTTT | CASSTTGSRNQPQHF
TRBJ2-7 | TRBV4-1 | NA | TGCGCCAGCAGCCAAGTACTAGCACGTAGGCAGTACTTC | CASSQVLARRQYF
TRBJ1-2 | TRBV30 | TRBD1 | TGTGCCTGGAGGCGACAGGGGCGGGAAGGCTACACCTTC | CAWRRQGREGYTF
TRBJ2-4 | TRBV6-6 | TRBD1 | TGTGCCAGCAGTCGACGCGCCGGGACAGATTATATACCCCGAGCCAAAAACATTCAGTACTTC | CASSRRAGTDYIPRAKNIQYF
TRBJ2-1 | TRBV5-1 | TRBD2 | TGCGCCAGCAGCTTGGTTAGCGGGAGCTCCTACAATGAGCAGTTCTTC | CASSLVSGSSYNEQFF
TRBJ1-5 | TRBV28 | TRBD1 | TGTGCCAGCAGTAGGGGGACAGCCAGCAATCAGCCCCAGCATTTT | CASSRGTASNQPQHF
TRBJ2-7 | TRBV7-2 | NA | TGTGCCAGCAGCCAGACAGGGACTGGCTACGAGCAGTACTTC | CASSQTGTGYEQYF
TRBJ2-1 | TRBV18 | NA | TGTGCCAGCTCACCCCCAGGTCTCAATGAGCAGTTCTTC | CASSPPGLNEQFF